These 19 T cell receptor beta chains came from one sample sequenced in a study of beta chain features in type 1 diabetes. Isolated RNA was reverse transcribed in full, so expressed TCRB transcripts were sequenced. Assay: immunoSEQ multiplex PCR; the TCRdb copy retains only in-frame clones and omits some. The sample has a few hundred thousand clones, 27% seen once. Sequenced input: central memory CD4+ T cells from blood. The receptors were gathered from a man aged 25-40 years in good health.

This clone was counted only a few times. The CDR3 bases are TGTGCCAGCAGCTTGAGGGCTAGCGGGGCCGTGAAGCAGTTCTTC. The encoded protein is CASSLRASGAVKQFF. This chain joins TRBV5-4 and TRBJ2-1; 9 bases are a match to TRBD2. CDR1 is SGHNT, CDR2 YYREEE, per germline (reference sequence). The CDR3 has 15 residues. V lost 1 base, J lost 11 bases, and 10 bases stayed unmatched.

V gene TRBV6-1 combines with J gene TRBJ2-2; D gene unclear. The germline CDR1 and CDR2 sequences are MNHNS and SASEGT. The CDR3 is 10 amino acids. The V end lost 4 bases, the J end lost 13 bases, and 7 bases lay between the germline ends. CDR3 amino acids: CASSVHGLFF. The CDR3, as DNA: TGTGCCAGCAGTGTACACGGGCTGTTTTTT.

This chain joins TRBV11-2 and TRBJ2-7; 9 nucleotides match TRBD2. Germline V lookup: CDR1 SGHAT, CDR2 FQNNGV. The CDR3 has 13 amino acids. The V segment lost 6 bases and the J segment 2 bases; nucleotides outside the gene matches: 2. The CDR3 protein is CASRLAGAYEQYF. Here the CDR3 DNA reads TGTGCCAGCAGACTAGCGGGCGCCTACGAGCAGTACTTC.

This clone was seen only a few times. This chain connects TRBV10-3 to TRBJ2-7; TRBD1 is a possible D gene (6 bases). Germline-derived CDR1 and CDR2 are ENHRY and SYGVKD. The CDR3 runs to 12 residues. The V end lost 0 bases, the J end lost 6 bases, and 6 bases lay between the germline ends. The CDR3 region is CAISESGGEQYF. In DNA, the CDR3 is TGTGCCATCAGTGAGTCAGGGGGCGAGCAGTACTTC.

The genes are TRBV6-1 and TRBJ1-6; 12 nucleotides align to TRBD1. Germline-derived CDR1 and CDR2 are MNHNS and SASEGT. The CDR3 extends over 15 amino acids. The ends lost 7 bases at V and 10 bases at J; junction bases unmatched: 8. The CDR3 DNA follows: TGTGCCAGCACCCCGGGACAGGGGGCGGGATCACCCCTCCACTTT. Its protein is CASTPGQGAGSPLHF.

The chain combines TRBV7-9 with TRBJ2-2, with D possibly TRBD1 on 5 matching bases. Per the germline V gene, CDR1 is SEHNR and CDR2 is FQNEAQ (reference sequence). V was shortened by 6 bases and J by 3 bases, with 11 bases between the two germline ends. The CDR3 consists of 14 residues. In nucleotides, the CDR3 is TGTGCCAGCAGAGATCAGGGCCACACCGGGGAGCTGTTTTTT. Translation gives CASRDQGHTGELFF.

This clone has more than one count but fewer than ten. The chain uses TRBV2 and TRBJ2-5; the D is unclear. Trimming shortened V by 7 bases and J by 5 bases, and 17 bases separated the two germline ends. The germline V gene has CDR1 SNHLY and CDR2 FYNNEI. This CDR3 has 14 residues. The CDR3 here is CASIRTELGETQYF. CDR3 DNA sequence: TGTGCCAGCATAAGGACGGAGCTAGGGGAGACCCAGTACTTC.

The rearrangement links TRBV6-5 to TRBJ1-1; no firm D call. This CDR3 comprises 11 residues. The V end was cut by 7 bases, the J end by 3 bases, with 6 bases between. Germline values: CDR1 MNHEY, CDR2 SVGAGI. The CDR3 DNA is TGTGCCAGCAAAAGGGACACTGAAGCTTTCTTT. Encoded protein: CASKRDTEAFF.

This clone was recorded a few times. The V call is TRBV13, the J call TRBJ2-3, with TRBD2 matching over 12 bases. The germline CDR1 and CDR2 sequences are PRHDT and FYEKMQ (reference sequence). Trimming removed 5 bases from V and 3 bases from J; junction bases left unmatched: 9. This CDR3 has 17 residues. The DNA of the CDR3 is TGTGCCAGCAGCCCAAGGCTAGCGGGGGGGCGTACAGATACGCAGTATTTT. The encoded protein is CASSPRLAGGRTDTQYF. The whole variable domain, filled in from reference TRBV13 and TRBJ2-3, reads AAGVIQSPRHLIKEKRETATLKCYPIPRHDTVYWYQQGPGQDPQFLISFYEKMQSDKGSIPDRFSAQQFSDYHSELNMSSLELGDSALYFCASSPRLAGGRTDTQYFGPGTRLTVL.

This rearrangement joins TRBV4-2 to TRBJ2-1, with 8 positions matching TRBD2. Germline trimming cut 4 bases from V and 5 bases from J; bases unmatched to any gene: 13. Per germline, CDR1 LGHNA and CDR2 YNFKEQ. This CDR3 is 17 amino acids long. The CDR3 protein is CASSRGVQAGDHNEQFF. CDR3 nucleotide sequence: TGTGCCAGCAGCCGGGGTGTTCAAGCGGGGGACCACAATGAGCAGTTCTTC.

The CDR3 spells CASSHTSGARANEQYF. In DNA form, the CDR3 reads TGCGCCAGCAGCCATACTAGCGGGGCCAGGGCCAACGAGCAGTACTTC. The chain uses TRBV4-3 and TRBJ2-7; TRBD2 matches at 10 bases. V lost 3 bases, J lost 5 bases, and 10 bases stayed unmatched. There are 16 residues in the CDR3. Germline V CDR1 and CDR2: LGHNA, YSLEER.

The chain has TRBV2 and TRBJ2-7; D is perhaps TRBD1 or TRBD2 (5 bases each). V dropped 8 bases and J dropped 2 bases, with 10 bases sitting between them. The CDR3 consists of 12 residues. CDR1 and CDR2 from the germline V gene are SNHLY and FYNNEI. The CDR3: CASSMGAYEQYF. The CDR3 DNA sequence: TGTGCCAGCTCTATGGGGGCCTACGAGCAGTACTTC.

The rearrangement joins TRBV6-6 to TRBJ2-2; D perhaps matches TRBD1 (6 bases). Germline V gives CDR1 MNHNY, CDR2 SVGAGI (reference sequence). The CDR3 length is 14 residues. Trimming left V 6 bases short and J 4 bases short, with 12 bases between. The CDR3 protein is CASSRGQSTGELFF. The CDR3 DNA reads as TGTGCCAGCAGCAGGGGACAATCCACCGGGGAGCTGTTTTTT.

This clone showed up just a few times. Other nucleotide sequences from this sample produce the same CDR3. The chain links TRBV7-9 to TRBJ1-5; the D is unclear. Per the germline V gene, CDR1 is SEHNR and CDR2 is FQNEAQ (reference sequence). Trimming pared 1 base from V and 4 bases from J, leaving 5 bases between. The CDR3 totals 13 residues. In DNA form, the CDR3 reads TGTGCCAGCAGCTTAGACGGGAATCAGCCCCAGCATTTT. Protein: CASSLDGNQPQHF.

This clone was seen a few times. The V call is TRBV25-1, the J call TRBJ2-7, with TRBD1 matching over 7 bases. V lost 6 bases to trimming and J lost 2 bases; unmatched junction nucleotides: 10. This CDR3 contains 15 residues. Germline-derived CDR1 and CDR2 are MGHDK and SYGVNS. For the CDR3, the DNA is TGTGCCAGCAGGTCAACAGGGGAACGAACCTACGAGCAGTACTTC. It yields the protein CASRSTGERTYEQYF.

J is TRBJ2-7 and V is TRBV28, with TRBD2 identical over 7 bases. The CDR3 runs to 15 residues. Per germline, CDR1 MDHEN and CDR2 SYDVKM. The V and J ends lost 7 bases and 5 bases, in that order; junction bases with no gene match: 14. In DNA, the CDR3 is TGTGCCAGCACCCAAGCGGGGCAAAATCCCCACGAGCAGTACTTC. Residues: CASTQAGQNPHEQYF.

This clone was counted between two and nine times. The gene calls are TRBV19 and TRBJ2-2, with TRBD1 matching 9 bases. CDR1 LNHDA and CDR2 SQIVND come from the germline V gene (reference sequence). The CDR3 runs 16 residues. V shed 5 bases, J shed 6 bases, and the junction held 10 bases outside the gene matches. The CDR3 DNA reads TGTGCCAGTAGTTTCCCGACAGGGGGAATCTCCGGGGAGCTGTTTTTT. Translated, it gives CASSFPTGGISGELFF.

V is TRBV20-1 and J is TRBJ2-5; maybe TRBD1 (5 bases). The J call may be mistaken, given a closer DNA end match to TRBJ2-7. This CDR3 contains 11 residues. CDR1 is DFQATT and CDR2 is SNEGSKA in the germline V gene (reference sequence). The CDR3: CSAPRDYEQYF. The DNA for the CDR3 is TGCAGTGCTCCCAGGGACTACGAGCAGTACTTC.

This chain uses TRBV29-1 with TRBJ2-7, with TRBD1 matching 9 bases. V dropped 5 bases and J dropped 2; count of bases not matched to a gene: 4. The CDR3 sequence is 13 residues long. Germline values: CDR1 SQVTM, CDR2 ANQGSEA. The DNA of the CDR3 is TGCAGCGTTCAAGGACAGGGGACCTACGAGCAGTACTTC. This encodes CSVQGQGTYEQYF.